There are many counts of the clone carrying this T cell receptor beta chain. Its cognate antigen is unknown. Read sequence stops 3 residues before the CDR3 end, and the germline J gene provides the missing end. This entry comes from a study of T cell clonality in common variable immunodeficiency. Study-level points and caveats: TCRbeta clonality was increased in CVID versus healthy controls. Patient heterogeneity in the CVID cohort limited correlations between repertoire features and clinical complications.

Sequencing used immunoSEQ multiplex PCR; TCRdb keeps in-frame clones, though not all of them. In total the sample includes roughly 58,000 clones, none of them seen once. This CDR3 spans 16 amino acids. Trimming took 6 bases from V and 5 from J; bases not matched to a gene: 12. CDR1 and CDR2 from the germline V gene are KGHSH and LQKENI. The chain employs TRBV18 and TRBJ2-3, with TRBD2 matching over 9 bases. Material: peripheral blood mononuclear cells. This clonotype originated in a person between 18 and 75 years old in good health. The CDR3 loop is CASSAIGAGGIDTQYF. The sequenced CDR3 bases are TGTGCCAGCTCCGCAATCGGCGCGGGAGGGATAGATACG. Full variable domain (outside the CDR3, taken from reference TRBV18 and TRBJ2-3): NAGVMQNPRHLVRRRGQEARLRCSPMKGHSHVYWYRQLPEEGLKFMVYLQKENIIDESGMPKERFSAEFPKEGPSILRIQQVVRGDSAAYFCASSAIGAGGIDTQYFGPGTRLTVL.